The clone carrying this T cell receptor beta chain has a count of ten or more. Its antigen is not known. Overall study findings and caveats: Larger-cohort validation covered only one TCR beta V-J rearrangement. Tumor-infiltrating Treg TCR alpha and beta sequences overlapped most with tumor naive CD4+ T cells, then blood naive. Tumor memory CD4+ T cell TCR gene usage clustered with blood and lymph node memory CD4+ cells and lymph node naive CD4+ cells.

Semi-nested PCR with Nested Universal Primer A followed constant-region reverse priming of full-length variable regions. TCRdb reprocessed the 5' RACE reads with MiXCR, giving one entry per CDR3 protein. The sample lists 35,000 to 50,000 distinct CDR3 sequences; under 25% were seen once. V shed 6 bases and J 4 bases; nucleotides not matched to a gene: 23. The CDR3 runs 21 residues. Germline V gene data show CDR1 as SEHNR and CDR2 as FQNEAQ (reference sequence). Cells sorted as Tregs were CD4+, CD25+ and CD127-/low. Sequencing was performed on Tregs sorted from blood. The TCR sequence derives from a female donor with breast cancer. The chain links TRBV7-9 to TRBJ2-1; 11 nucleotides align to TRBD2. The CDR3 here is CASSSTGLGRGRLAGYNEQFF. The DNA of the CDR3 is TGTGCCAGCAGTTCCACGGGCTTGGGCAGGGGGCGACTAGCGGGATACAATGAGCAGTTCTTC.